These 23 T cell receptor beta chains originate from one sample sequenced in a study of CD8+CD57+ T cells in acquired aplastic anemia (dated by TCRdb to 2016 to 2019). Sequencing was performed on an Illumina HiSeq 2000. Profiling of TCR beta VDJ combinations and CDR3 sequences used genomic DNA as the template. The public sequencing data were trimmed at Q25 with fastp and processed into clonotypes with MiXCR by TCRdb, which kept only in-frame beta chains. Each CDR3 protein appears once, grouped with its most common genes and DNA. Present in this sample are some 150,000 distinct CDR3 sequences, 41% of which were seen just once. More than 7% of the sample rests with the top ten. The sequenced sample consisted of sorted CD4+, CD8+, or CD8+CD57+ T cells (not recorded which) from PBMCs. The receptor source for this set is a human donor in good health, serving as a control.

This clonotype was recorded many times. This sequence joins TRBV12-3 or TRBV12-4 and TRBJ2-7, with 9 bases aligning to TRBD1. The CDR3 loop spans 19 amino acids. With 9 bases clipped from V and 6 bases from J, the junction kept 27 bases outside the gene matches. CDR3 DNA sequence: TGTGCCAGTCGCTCCCCATCTCTAGCCTCCGGGACAGGGACGATCGAGCAGTACTTC. The encoded protein is CASRSPSLASGTGTIEQYF.

This clonotype was seen at least ten times. The junction departs from the called germline gene at one end, perhaps through a read error. V usage is TRBV6-1 and J usage is TRBJ1-6, with D tentatively TRBD1 (5 bases). This CDR3 has 17 amino acids. Germline CDR1 MNHNS, CDR2 SASEGT. The CDR3 coding sequence is TGTGCCAGCAGCTTAACAGGCTTAAGGGATTATAGTTCACCCCTCCACTTT. It codes for CASSLTGLRDYSSPLHF.

This clonotype appeared many times. V gene TRBV19 combines with J gene TRBJ2-1; a possible D gene is TRBD1 (7 bases). The CDR3 consists of 15 residues. The germline gives CDR1 LNHDA, CDR2 SQIVND (reference sequence). Deletions cut 5 bases from V and 6 bases from J, with 17 bases between. CDR3 loop: CASSPTGPAGNEQFF. CDR3 sequence (DNA): TGTGCCAGTAGTCCGACAGGGCCAGCGGGCAATGAGCAGTTCTTC.

Many counts were recorded for this clonotype. The chain employs TRBV28 and TRBJ1-2; D may be TRBD1 (6 bases). CDR1 is MDHEN and CDR2 is SYDVKM in the germline V gene. V lost 8 bases, J lost 8 bases, and 15 bases lay in between. CDR3 length equals 12 residues. The CDR3 region has the DNA TGTGCCAGCGGCTACAGGGTTAGAGGCTACACCTTC. The encoded protein is CASGYRVRGYTF.

Worth noting for this clonotype: At one end the junction does not follow the germline gene, possibly because of a read error. The chain recombines TRBV7-2 with TRBJ2-7, with D possibly called TRBD1 or TRBD2 (5 bases each). Germline V CDR1 and CDR2: SGHTA, FQGNSA. The CDR3 loop spans 18 amino acids. The CDR3 DNA sequence: TGTGCCAGCCGCTTAGCCAGTGGAGCGAGAGGGGTCTCCTACGAGCAGTACTTC. This encodes CASRLASGARGVSYEQYF.

In its sample, this clonotype was seen many times. This sequence joins TRBV6-5 and TRBJ1-1; D may be TRBD1 (5 bases). CDR3 size: 12 residues. V lost 4 bases to trimming and J lost 10 bases, with 13 bases between them. Germline V gene data show CDR1 as MNHEY and CDR2 as SVGAGI. The DNA of the CDR3 is TGTGCCAGCAGTTCCGGGGGGATGAGAGCTTTCTTT. Amino acids: CASSSGGMRAFF.

Comment on this clonotype: One end of the junction does not line up with germline, which may come from a read error. This chain joins TRBV19 and TRBJ1-6; TRBD1 matches at 9 bases. The CDR3 has 14 amino acids. Germline lookup yields CDR1 LNHDA and CDR2 SQIVND (reference sequence). CDR3 nucleotides: TGTGCCAGTAGTATGGACAGGGGTAATTCACACCTCCACTTT. Amino acid sequence: CASSMDRGNSHLHF. The variable domain in full, with the rest retrieved from reference TRBV19 and TRBJ1-6, is DGGITQSPKYLFRKEGQNVTLSCEQNLNHDAMYWYRQDPGQGLRLIYYSQIVNDFQKGDIAEGYSVSREKKESFPLTVTSAQKNPTAFYLCASSMDRGNSHLHFGNGTRLTVT.

V usage is TRBV20-1 and J usage is TRBJ2-7, with a possible D match to TRBD1 (5 bases). The CDR3 is made up of 14 amino acids. Germline CDR1 reads DFQATT; CDR2 reads SNEGSKA (reference sequence). Deletions cut 6 bases from V and 2 bases from J, with 17 bases between. CDR3 loop: CSAEGHRYPYEQYF. CDR3 DNA sequence: TGCAGTGCGGAAGGACACCGTTACCCCTACGAGCAGTACTTC.

This chain links TRBV29-1 with TRBJ2-7; 14 nucleotides match TRBD2. The CDR3 covers 14 residues. J gave up 6 bases and V 3 bases, and 4 bases lay outside the gene matches. CDR1 is SQVTM, CDR2 ANQGSEA, per germline. The CDR3 loop is CSVEGLAGDGEQYF. The CDR3 coding sequence is TGCAGCGTTGAGGGACTAGCGGGAGACGGCGAGCAGTACTTC.

This clonotype was seen only a few times. The rearrangement uses TRBV28 and TRBJ2-5; 8 positions match TRBD1. This CDR3 is 16 amino acids long. The trim removed 5 bases at V and 5 bases at J, leaving 13 bases unmatched. The V gene's germline CDR1 is MDHEN and CDR2 SYDVKM. The CDR3 bases are TGTGCCAGCAGTACTCCCGGACAGGGTTACGGGGAGACCCAGTACTTC. Protein: CASSTPGQGYGETQYF. Together with reference TRBV28 and TRBJ2-5, the CDR3 gives the full variable domain: DVKVTQSSRYLVKRTGEKVFLECVQDMDHENMFWYRQDPGLGLRLIYFSYDVKMKEKGDIPEGYSVSREKKERFSLILESASTNQTSMYLCASSTPGQGYGETQYFGPGTRLLVL.

This chain joins TRBV10-1 and TRBJ2-7; D is possibly TRBD1 (6 bases). The germline V and J ends were trimmed by 4 bases and 1 base, with 20 bases remaining between them. Germline V gene sequence: CDR1 WNHNN, CDR2 SYGVQD (reference sequence). CDR3 length: 17 amino acids. For the CDR3, the DNA is TGCGCCAGCAGTGCAGGACCCGGGACATCGGTATCCTACGAGCAGTACTTC. Its translation is CASSAGPGTSVSYEQYF.

This chain links TRBV20-1 with TRBJ2-7; TRBD2 matches 13 bases. V shed 3 bases, J shed 3 bases, and the junction held 2 bases outside the gene matches. The V gene's germline CDR1 is DFQATT and CDR2 SNEGSKA (reference sequence). This CDR3 is 14 amino acids long. CDR3 amino acids: CSARRLAGGYEQYF. DNA for the CDR3: TGCAGTGCTAGGAGACTAGCGGGAGGCTACGAGCAGTACTTC.

V and J are TRBV2 and TRBJ1-3; D not resolved. This CDR3 has 13 amino acids. Per germline, CDR1 SNHLY and CDR2 FYNNEI. Trimming cost V 11 bases and J 4 bases, with 15 bases left between them. The CDR3 reads CAGAGGEGNTIYF. In nucleotides, the CDR3 is TGTGCCGGCGCAGGAGGTGAGGGAAACACCATATATTTT.

This clonotype showed up just once. A much bigger clone sits one base away, suggesting this may be a read error. The chain uses TRBV12-3 or TRBV12-4 and TRBJ2-2; D might be TRBD1 (6 bases). There are 15 residues in the CDR3. CDR3 coding DNA: TGTGCCAGCAGCCTCCGGACAGCGAACACCGGGGAGCTGCTTTTT. This translates into CASSLRTANTGELLF.

The rearrangement joins TRBV24-1 to TRBJ2-5, with 10 positions matching TRBD1. CDR3 size: 15 residues. V lost 4 bases and J lost 4; bases outside the gene matches: 5. The germline V gene encodes CDR1 KGHDR and CDR2 SFDVKD. This chain's CDR3 is CATSDRGQGRETQYF. In DNA form, the CDR3 reads TGTGCCACCAGTGACCGGGGACAGGGGCGAGAGACCCAGTACTTC.

A few counts support this clonotype. The rearrangement joins TRBV10-3 to TRBJ2-1; TRBD1 agrees at 8 bases. V gave up 1 base and J gave up 9 bases; unmatched junction bases: 5. CDR1 and CDR2 from the germline V gene are ENHRY and SYGVKD. This CDR3 contains 14 residues. The CDR3 nucleotides are TGTGCCATCAGTGAGTTGGGACAGGATGGTGAGCAGTTCTTC. Its translation: CAISELGQDGEQFF.

Points on this clonotype: This sequence may be a read error, since a much larger clone differs from it by one base. This CDR3 is CASSFRPSARVGTEALF. CDR3 bases: TGTGCCAGCAGTTTCCGCCCATCGGCGAGGGTGGGCACTGAAGCTCTCTTT. The genes are TRBV6-5 and TRBJ1-1; D unclear. Germline V gene sequence: CDR1 MNHEY, CDR2 SVGAGI. The CDR3 loop spans 17 amino acids.

Only one count was recorded for this clonotype. Relative to the germline gene, one junction end is altered; a read error may explain this. V and J are TRBV12-5 and TRBJ2-1, with 10 bases fitting TRBD1. The germline CDR1 and CDR2 sequences are LGHNT and FRNRAP. The CDR3 has 16 residues. The DNA for the CDR3 is TGTGCTAGTGGTTTGGTATTGACAGGGGGCGGGCATGAGCAGTCCTTC. Translation: CASGLVLTGGGHEQSF.

This clonotype was seen more than once but under ten times. This may come from a read error, since a much larger clone is one base off. This rearrangement joins TRBV20-1 to TRBJ2-3, with 7 bases matching TRBD2. The junction had 13 bases not matched to a gene; V was cut back by 5 bases and J by 5 bases. CDR1 and CDR2 (germline): DFQATT, SNEGSKA (reference sequence). The length of the CDR3 is 15 residues. The CDR3 nucleotides read TGCAGTGCTCGTTCGCTAGCGGAAGAAAAAGATACGCAGTATTTT. Protein sequence: CSARSLAEEKDTQYF.

This clonotype was detected ten times or more. CDR3 region: CASSLLAGATGNTIYF. The CDR3 nucleotides read TGTGCCAGCAGCTTATTAGCAGGGGCGACCGGAAACACCATATATTTT. V gene TRBV11-3 combines with J gene TRBJ1-3, with D perhaps TRBD1 (6 bases). CDR3 size: 16 residues. The germline V gene has CDR1 SGHNT and CDR2 YENEEA. Trimming took 2 bases from V and 4 from J, leaving 15 bases between them.

A remark on this clonotype: A much larger clone lies one base from this, so it may be a read error. The rearrangement links TRBV24-1 to TRBJ1-6, with TRBD1 as a possible D gene (5 bases). V lost 11 bases and J 9 bases, leaving 19 bases between the germline ends. Per germline, CDR1 KGHDR and CDR2 SFDVKD. The CDR3 is made up of 14 amino acids. In DNA form, the CDR3 reads TGTGCCAGCAGAGAACACAGCCAGGGTTCACCCCTCCACTTT. This gives the protein CASREHSQGSPLHF.

Of note for this clonotype: A much larger clone differs from this one at a single base, so this may be a read error. The chain recombines TRBV6-5 with TRBJ1-1; maybe TRBD1 (6 bases). Looked up from germline, CDR1 is MNHEY and CDR2 is SVGAGI. The CDR3 sequence is 14 residues long. CDR3 nucleotide sequence: TGTGCCAGCGGTTACCTTCAGGGGTACACTGAAGCTTTCTTT. Translation: CASGYLQGYTEAFF.

This chain uses TRBV20-1 with TRBJ1-5, with TRBD1 as a possible D gene (5 bases). V was pared by 5 bases and J by 0 bases, with 17 bases between. The CDR3 runs to 16 residues. Germline V lookup: CDR1 DFQATT, CDR2 SNEGSKA (reference sequence). CDR3 sequence: CSAAGLGAYSNQPQHF. DNA of the CDR3: TGCAGTGCTGCAGGACTAGGGGCTTATAGCAATCAGCCCCAGCATTTT.